The rows below give T cell receptor beta chains drawn from one sample of a study of blood T cell repertoires in COVID-19. The data were produced by immunoSEQ multiplex PCR, yet TCRdb's version contains in-frame clones alone and is incomplete. The data show hundreds of thousands of clones, around 91% seen once. The sequenced sample was PBMCs or T cells enriched from blood (not recorded which). These receptors all come from a man younger than 40 who had recovered from COVID-19. Each CDR3 is given with its conserved first and last residue. D genes are given only for firm matches. Clone size, where shown, is once, few, many, or a class for clones that have expanded.

J gene,V gene,D gene,CDR3 length,clone size,CDR3 DNA,CDR3 protein
TRBJ2-7,TRBV6-5,-,14,few,TGTGCCAGCAGATTGACAGGAAGTTCCTACGAGCAGTACTTC,CASRLTGSSYEQYF
TRBJ2-5,TRBV18,-,13,-,TGTGCCAGCTCACGGACTGGGGAAGAGACCCAGTACTTC,CASSRTGEETQYF
TRBJ2-1,TRBV4-2,-,16,-,TGTGCCAGCAGCCAAGATTGGCAGGTCGGTAACAATGAGCAGTTCTTC,CASSQDWQVGNNEQFF
TRBJ1-1,TRBV7-9,TRBD1,14,-,TGTGCCAGCAGCGGAGACAGGGGAAACCCTGAAGCTTTCTTT,CASSGDRGNPEAFF
TRBJ2-1,TRBV5-1,TRBD2,16,-,TGCGCCAGCAGCTTCTCGGTAGCGGGGGTCTACAATGAGCAGTTCTTC,CASSFSVAGVYNEQFF
TRBJ1-1,TRBV2,-,16,-,TGTGCCAGCAGTGAGCAAGGGGGATTCTTGAACACTGAAGCTTTCTTT,CASSEQGGFLNTEAFF
TRBJ1-5,TRBV5-6,TRBD1,16,-,TGTGCCAGCAGCCTAACAGGGGGCGTTGGCAATCAGCCCCAGCATTTT,CASSLTGGVGNQPQHF
TRBJ1-1,TRBV6-5,-,14,-,TGTGCCAGCAGTTACGAGGGGGAGTGGACTGAAGCTTTCTTT,CASSYEGEWTEAFF
TRBJ2-1,TRBV5-4,TRBD2,18,-,TGTGCCAGCAGCTTGATGAGGACTAGCGGGAGCGTAGGCGATGAGCAGTTCTTC,CASSLMRTSGSVGDEQFF
TRBJ1-6,TRBV7-2,TRBD1,15,-,TGTGCCAGCAGCTTTTCGGGACAGGGAAACTCACCCCTCCACTTT,CASSFSGQGNSPLHF
TRBJ1-4,TRBV6-6,-,15,-,TGTGCCAGCAGTTTCCCCGACATGAGTAATGAAAAACTGTTTTTT,CASSFPDMSNEKLFF
TRBJ2-1,TRBV4-1,TRBD2,15,-,TGCGCCAGCAGCAAGGGACTAGCTATCTACAATGAGCAGTTCTTC,CASSKGLAIYNEQFF
TRBJ1-1,TRBV3-1/TRBV3-2,TRBD1,13,-,TGTGCCAGCAGCTCCGACAGGGACACTGAAGCTTTCTTT,CASSSDRDTEAFF
TRBJ2-2,TRBV7-3,TRBD1,15,-,TGTGCCAGCAGCCCAGGGACAGGGGGCACCGGGGAGCTGTTTTTT,CASSPGTGGTGELFF
TRBJ2-7,TRBV19,-,13,-,TGTGCCAGTTGTGGTCCGGGGGAGTACGAGCAGTACTTC,CASCGPGEYEQYF
TRBJ1-2,TRBV18,TRBD1,13,-,TGTGCCAGCTCAACGGGACAGAACTATGGCTACACCTTC,CASSTGQNYGYTF
TRBJ1-5,TRBV29-1,-,14,-,TGCAGCGTTTCCAGCACGGACAGTAATCAGCCCCAGCATTTT,CSVSSTDSNQPQHF
TRBJ1-1,TRBV4-1,-,16,-,TGCGCCAGCAGCCAAGTCCAAGGGGCGAAACATACTGAAGCTTTCTTT,CASSQVQGAKHTEAFF
TRBJ2-7,TRBV2,-,12,once,TGTGCCAGCAGTCTCGCCCCCCAGGATCTGTACTTC,CASSLAPQDLYF
TRBJ1-5,TRBV27,-,14,once,TGTGCCAGCAGCCTCACAGGGATTGATCAGCCCCAGCATTTT,CASSLTGIDQPQHF
TRBJ2-7,TRBV9,-,13,once,TGTGCCAGCAGCGAGGACTTGGGGAGCGAGCAGTACTTC,CASSEDLGSEQYF
TRBJ2-1,TRBV7-8,TRBD2,16,-,TGTGCCAGCAGCTTAGGAGGACTAGCGGAGTACAATGAGCAGTTCTTC,CASSLGGLAEYNEQFF
TRBJ2-7,TRBV28,TRBD2,14,-,TGTGCCAGCACCAGCGGGGGGCGCGCGTACGAGCAGTACTTC,CASTSGGRAYEQYF
TRBJ1-5,TRBV27,TRBD1,17,-,TGTGCCAGCAGCCGATTTTTAGGGACAGGAATCCCCGCGCCCCAGCATTTT,CASSRFLGTGIPAPQHF
TRBJ2-7,TRBV15,TRBD1,16,-,TGTGCCACCAGCAGCAGCACCGGGACAGGGTACTACGAGCAGTACTTC,CATSSSTGTGYYEQYF
TRBJ1-4,TRBV28,-,17,-,TGTGCCAGCAGTTTGCCTTATATCAGGGGAACTAATGAAAAACTGTTTTTT,CASSLPYIRGTNEKLFF
TRBJ2-1,TRBV19,-,15,-,TGTGCCAGTAGTCAAAACAGGGTCCGGTACGGTGAGCAGTTCTTC,CASSQNRVRYGEQFF
TRBJ2-7,TRBV28,TRBD2,16,-,TGTGCCAGCAGTTTGACTAGCGGGGTGGGCTCCTACGAGCAGTACTTC,CASSLTSGVGSYEQYF
TRBJ2-3,TRBV3-1/TRBV3-2,-,15,-,TGTGCCAGCAGCCCAACTGGGACTAGCACAGATACGCAGTATTTT,CASSPTGTSTDTQYF
TRBJ2-1,TRBV29-1,TRBD1,16,-,TGCAGCATACCTACACAGACAGGGGTCTCCTACAATGAGCAGTTCTTC,CSIPTQTGVSYNEQFF
TRBJ1-2,TRBV28,TRBD1,16,-,TGTGCCAGCAGTTCGAGAAAGACAGGGGGAGGACTGGGCTACACCTTC,CASSSRKTGGGLGYTF
TRBJ2-1,TRBV7-2,-,14,-,TGTGCCAGCAGCTTAGTAGCGTCCTACAATGAGCAGTTCTTC,CASSLVASYNEQFF
TRBJ2-7,TRBV27,-,15,-,TGTGCCAGCAGTTCCCCAGGCAGGGCCGCCTACGAGCAGTACTTC,CASSSPGRAAYEQYF
TRBJ2-6,TRBV4-2,-,18,-,TGTGCCAGCAGCCAAGAGGTCCCTGGACTGGCTGGGGCCAACGTCCTGACTTTC,CASSQEVPGLAGANVLTF
TRBJ2-5,TRBV10-3,TRBD1,13,-,TGTGCCATCGGGGACAGTAACGAAGAGACCCAGTACTTC,CAIGDSNEETQYF
TRBJ1-1,TRBV12-3/TRBV12-4,-,11,-,TGTGCCAGCAGCCGTAACACTGAAGCTTTCTTT,CASSRNTEAFF
TRBJ1-2,TRBV5-4,-,13,-,TGTGCCAGCAGCCGGGACTATAAAAATGGCTACACCTTC,CASSRDYKNGYTF
TRBJ1-5,TRBV30,-,15,-,TGTGCCTGGAGTGTAGCGGGTCAGCTCAATCAGCCCCAGCATTTT,CAWSVAGQLNQPQHF
TRBJ1-6,TRBV30,TRBD1,13,-,TGTGCCTGGGGACAGGGAGGTAATTCACCCCTCCACTTT,CAWGQGGNSPLHF
TRBJ2-3,TRBV13,-,13,-,TGTGCCAGCAGCCCTAGCCCCACAGATACGCAGTATTTT,CASSPSPTDTQYF
TRBJ1-6,TRBV27,-,12,few,TGTGCCAGCAGGACAGCAAATTCACCCCTCCACTTT,CASRTANSPLHF
TRBJ2-7,TRBV5-5,TRBD1,15,-,TGTGCCAGCAGCGACTCTCCGGGACAGGGCTACGAGCAGTACTTC,CASSDSPGQGYEQYF
TRBJ2-5,TRBV30,TRBD2,15,-,TGTGCCTGGAGTGGGGGGACTAGCGGACAAGAGACCCAGTACTTC,CAWSGGTSGQETQYF
TRBJ1-2,TRBV10-2,-,13,-,TGCGCCAGCAGTGAGACAGGGAACTATGGCTACACCTTC,CASSETGNYGYTF
TRBJ1-6,TRBV9,-,15,-,TGTGCCAGCAGCCCCACCCAGGGGAGTAATTCACCCCTCCACTTT,CASSPTQGSNSPLHF
TRBJ1-2,TRBV27,-,13,-,TGTGCCAGCAGTTTAAGTGGCAACTATGGCTACACCTTC,CASSLSGNYGYTF
TRBJ2-1,TRBV5-6,TRBD2,15,once,TGTGCCAGCAGCTTTCGACTAGCGGGATACAATGAGCAGTTCTTC,CASSFRLAGYNEQFF
TRBJ2-2,TRBV28,TRBD2,14,-,TGTGCCAGCAGAGGACTAGCCAACACCGGGGAGCTGTTTTTT,CASRGLANTGELFF
TRBJ2-5,TRBV20-1,TRBD2,14,-,TGCAGTGCTAGTCTTAGCGGGATCCAAGAGACCCAGTACTTC,CSASLSGIQETQYF
TRBJ1-4,TRBV5-1,-,12,-,TGCGCCAGCAGCTTGGCCGGGGGAAAACTGTTTTTT,CASSLAGGKLFF